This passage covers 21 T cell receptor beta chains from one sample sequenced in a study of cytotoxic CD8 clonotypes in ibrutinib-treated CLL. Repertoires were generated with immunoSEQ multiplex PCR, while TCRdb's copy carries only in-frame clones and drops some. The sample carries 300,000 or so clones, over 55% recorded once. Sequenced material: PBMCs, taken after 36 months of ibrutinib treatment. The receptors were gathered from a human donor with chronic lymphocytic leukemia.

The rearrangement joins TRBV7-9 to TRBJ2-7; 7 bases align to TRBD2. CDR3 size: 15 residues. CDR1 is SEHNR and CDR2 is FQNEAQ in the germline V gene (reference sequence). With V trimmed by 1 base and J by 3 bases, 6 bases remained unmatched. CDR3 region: CASSLELGGGYEQYF. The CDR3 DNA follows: TGTGCCAGCAGCTTAGAGTTGGGCGGGGGCTACGAGCAGTACTTC.

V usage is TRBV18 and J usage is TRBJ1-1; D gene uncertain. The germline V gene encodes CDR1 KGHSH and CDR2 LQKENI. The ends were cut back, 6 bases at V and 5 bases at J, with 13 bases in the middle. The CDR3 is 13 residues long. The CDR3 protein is CASSQLTATEAFF. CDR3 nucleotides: TGTGCCAGCTCTCAGTTAACGGCAACTGAAGCTTTCTTT.

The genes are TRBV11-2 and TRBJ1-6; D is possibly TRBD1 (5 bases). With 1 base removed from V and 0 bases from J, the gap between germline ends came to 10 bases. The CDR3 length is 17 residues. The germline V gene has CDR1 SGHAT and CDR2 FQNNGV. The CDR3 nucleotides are TGTGCCAGCAGCTTAGTACAGGCTGGCTCCTATAATTCACCCCTCCACTTT. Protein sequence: CASSLVQAGSYNSPLHF.

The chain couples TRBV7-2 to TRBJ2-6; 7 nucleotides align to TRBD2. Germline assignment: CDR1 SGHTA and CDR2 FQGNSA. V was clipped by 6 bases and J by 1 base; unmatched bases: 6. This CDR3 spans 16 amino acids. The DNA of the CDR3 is TGTGCCAGCAGACACGGGGGGAAATCTGGGGCCAACGTCCTGACTTTC. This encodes CASRHGGKSGANVLTF.

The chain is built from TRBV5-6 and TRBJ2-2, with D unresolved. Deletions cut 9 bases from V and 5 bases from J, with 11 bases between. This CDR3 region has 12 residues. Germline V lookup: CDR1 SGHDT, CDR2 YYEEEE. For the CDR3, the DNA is TGTGCCACCCGGTTGAGGACCGGGGAGCTGTTTTTT. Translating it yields CATRLRTGELFF.

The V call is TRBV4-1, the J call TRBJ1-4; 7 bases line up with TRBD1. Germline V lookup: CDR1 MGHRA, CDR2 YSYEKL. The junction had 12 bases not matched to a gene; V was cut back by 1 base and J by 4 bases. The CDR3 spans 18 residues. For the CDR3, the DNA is TGCGCCAGCAGCCAAGTCCGGAAGCAGACAGGGAGTAATGAAAAACTGTTTTTT. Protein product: CASSQVRKQTGSNEKLFF.

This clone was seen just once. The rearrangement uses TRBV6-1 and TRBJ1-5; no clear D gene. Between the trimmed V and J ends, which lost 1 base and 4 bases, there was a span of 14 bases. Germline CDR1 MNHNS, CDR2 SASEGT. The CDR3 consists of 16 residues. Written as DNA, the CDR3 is TGTGCCAGCAGTGAAGGGTACGGTATTACAAATCAGCCCCAGCATTTT. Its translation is CASSEGYGITNQPQHF.

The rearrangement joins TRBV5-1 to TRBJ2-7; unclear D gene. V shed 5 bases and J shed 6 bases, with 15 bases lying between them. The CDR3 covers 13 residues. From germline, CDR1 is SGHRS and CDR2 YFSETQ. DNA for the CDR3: TGCGCCAGCAGATCCTCACCTGGGATCGAGCAGTACTTC. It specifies CASRSSPGIEQYF.

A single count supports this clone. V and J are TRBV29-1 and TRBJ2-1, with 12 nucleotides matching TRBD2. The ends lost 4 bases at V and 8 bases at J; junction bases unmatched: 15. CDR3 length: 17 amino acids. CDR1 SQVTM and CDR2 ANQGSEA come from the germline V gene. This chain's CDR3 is CSVAAYGTSGRTDEQFF. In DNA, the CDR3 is TGCAGCGTTGCGGCGTATGGAACTAGCGGGAGGACAGATGAGCAGTTCTTC.

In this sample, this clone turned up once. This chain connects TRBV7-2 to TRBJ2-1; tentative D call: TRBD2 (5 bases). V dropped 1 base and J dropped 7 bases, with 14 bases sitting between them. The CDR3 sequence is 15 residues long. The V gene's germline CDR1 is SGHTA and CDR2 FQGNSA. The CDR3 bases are TGTGCCAGCAGCTTAGGGTTGTATCGGGAAAATGAGCAGTTCTTC. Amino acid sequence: CASSLGLYRENEQFF.

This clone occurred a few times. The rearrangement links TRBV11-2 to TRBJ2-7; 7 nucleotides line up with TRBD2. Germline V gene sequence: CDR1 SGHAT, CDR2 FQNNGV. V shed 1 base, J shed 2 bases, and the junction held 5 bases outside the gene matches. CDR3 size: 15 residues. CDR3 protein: CASSLAGGMTYEQYF. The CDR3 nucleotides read TGTGCCAGCAGCTTAGCGGGGGGTATGACCTACGAGCAGTACTTC.

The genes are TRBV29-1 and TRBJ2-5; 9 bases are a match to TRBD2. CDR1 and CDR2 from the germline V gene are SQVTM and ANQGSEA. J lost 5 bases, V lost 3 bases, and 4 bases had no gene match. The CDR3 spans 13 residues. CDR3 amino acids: CSVDLAGVETQYF. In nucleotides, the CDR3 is TGCAGCGTTGACTTAGCGGGAGTGGAGACCCAGTACTTC.

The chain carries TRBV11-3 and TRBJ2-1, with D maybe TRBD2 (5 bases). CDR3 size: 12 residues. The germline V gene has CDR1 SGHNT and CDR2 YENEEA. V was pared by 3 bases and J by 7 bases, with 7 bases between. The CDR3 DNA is TGTGCCAGCAGCTTCGGGGTTAATGAGCAGTTCTTC. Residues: CASSFGVNEQFF.

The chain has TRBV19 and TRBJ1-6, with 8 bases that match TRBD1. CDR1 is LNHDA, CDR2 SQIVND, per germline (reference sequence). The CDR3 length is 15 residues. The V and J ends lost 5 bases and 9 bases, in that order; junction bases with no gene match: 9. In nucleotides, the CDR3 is TGTGCCAGTAGTCCAGGGACAGGCTCTAGTTCACCCCTCCACTTT. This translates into CASSPGTGSSSPLHF.

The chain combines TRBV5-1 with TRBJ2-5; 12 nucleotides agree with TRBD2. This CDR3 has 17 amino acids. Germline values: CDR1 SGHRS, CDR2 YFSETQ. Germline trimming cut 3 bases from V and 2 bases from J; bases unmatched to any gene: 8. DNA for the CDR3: TGCGCCAGCAGCTGGGCCCTAGCGGGAGGGTCGCAAGAGACCCAGTACTTC. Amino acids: CASSWALAGGSQETQYF.

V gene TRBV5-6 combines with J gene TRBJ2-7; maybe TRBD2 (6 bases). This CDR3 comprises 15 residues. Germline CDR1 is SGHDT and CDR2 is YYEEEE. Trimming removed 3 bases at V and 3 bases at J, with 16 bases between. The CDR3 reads CASSSAGKGIYEQYF. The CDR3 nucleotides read TGTGCCAGCAGCTCCGCGGGGAAGGGAATCTACGAGCAGTACTTC.

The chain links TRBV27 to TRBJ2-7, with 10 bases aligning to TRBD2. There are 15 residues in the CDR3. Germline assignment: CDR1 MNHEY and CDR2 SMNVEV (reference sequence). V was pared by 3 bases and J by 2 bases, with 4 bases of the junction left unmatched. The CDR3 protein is CASSFTAGGTYEQYF. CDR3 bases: TGTGCCAGCAGTTTTACAGCGGGAGGGACCTACGAGCAGTACTTC.

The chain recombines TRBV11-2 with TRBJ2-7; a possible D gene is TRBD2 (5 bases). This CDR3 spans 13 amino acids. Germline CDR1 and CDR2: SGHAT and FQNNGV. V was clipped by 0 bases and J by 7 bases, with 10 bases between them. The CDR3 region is CASSLDLRGEQYF. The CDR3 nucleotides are TGTGCCAGCAGCTTAGATCTTAGAGGGGAGCAGTACTTC.

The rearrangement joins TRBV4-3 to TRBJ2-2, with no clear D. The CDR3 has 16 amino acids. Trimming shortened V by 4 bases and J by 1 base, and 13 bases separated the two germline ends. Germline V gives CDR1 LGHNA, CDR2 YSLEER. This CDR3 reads CASSPHVLGNTGELFF. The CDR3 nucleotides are TGCGCCAGCAGCCCCCACGTTTTGGGGAACACCGGGGAGCTGTTTTTT.

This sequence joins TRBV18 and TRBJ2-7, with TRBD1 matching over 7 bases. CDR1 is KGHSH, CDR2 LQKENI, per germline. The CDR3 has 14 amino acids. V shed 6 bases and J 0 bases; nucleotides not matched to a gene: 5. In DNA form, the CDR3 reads TGTGCCAGCTCGTCCGGGACAGACTCCTACGAGCAGTACTTC. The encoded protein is CASSSGTDSYEQYF.

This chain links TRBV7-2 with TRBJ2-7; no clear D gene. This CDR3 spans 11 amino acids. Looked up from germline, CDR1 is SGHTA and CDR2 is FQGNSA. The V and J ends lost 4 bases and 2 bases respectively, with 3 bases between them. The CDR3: CASSSAYEQYF. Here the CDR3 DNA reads TGTGCCAGCAGCTCCGCCTACGAGCAGTACTTC.